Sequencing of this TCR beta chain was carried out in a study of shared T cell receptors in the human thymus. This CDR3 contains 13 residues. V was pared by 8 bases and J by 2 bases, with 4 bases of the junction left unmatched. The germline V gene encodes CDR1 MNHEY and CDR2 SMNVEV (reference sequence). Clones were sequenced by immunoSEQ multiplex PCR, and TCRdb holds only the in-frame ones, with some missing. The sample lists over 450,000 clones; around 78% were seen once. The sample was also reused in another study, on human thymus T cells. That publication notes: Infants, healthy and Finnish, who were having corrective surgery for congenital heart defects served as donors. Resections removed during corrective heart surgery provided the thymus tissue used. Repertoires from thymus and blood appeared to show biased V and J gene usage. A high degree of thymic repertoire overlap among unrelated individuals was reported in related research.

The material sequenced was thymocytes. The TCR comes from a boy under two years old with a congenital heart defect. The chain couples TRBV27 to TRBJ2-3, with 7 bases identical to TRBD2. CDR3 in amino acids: CASRLANTDTQYF. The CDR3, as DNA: TGTGCCAGCCGACTAGCTAACACAGATACGCAGTATTTT.